This T cell receptor beta chain emerged from a study of vaccination and CD4 T cells after COVID-19. Specified treatment: roughly 10-day PBMC culture with coronavirus spike peptide pools or control peptides (ViraFEST assay). The Oncomine TCR Beta short-read assay was applied to DNA of cultured CD4+ T cells. TCRdb re-derived calls from the PCR reads in MiXCR, one entry per CDR3 protein. The sample lists some 16,000 distinct CDR3 sequences, about three quarters occurring once. V was trimmed by 4 bases and J by 8 bases, leaving 9 bases between them. Germline values: CDR1 LGHNT, CDR2 FRNRAP. This CDR3 region has 12 residues. With regard to this clonotype: Its antigen is as yet unknown.

The chain is built from TRBV12-5 and TRBJ2-1; D remains ambiguous. The clonotype comes from a human donor who had recovered from COVID-19. The sequenced material came from CD4+ T cells from blood, cultured in vitro. The CDR3 sequence: CASGSAGDEQFF. The DNA for the CDR3 is TGTGCTAGTGGTTCGGCAGGCGATGAGCAGTTCTTC.